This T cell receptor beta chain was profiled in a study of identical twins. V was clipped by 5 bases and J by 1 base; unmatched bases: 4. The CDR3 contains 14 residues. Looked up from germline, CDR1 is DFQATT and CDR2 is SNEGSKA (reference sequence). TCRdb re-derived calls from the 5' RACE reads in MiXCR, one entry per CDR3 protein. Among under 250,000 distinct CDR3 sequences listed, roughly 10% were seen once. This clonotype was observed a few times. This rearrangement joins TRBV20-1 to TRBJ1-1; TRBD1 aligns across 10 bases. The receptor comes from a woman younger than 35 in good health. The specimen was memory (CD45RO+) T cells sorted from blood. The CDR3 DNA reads TGCAGTGCTCCTCGACAGGGGGCGAACACTGAAGCTTTCTTT. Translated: CSAPRQGANTEAFF.